This T cell receptor beta chain is drawn from a study of T cell responses to AZD1222 COVID-19 vaccine. Overall study results and limits: The CD4 TCRs associated with vaccination extended across spike and predominated at 160-218 and 743-854. Reportedly, close to half of spike-specific TCRs are directed against unmutated variant regions. Repertoires were collected only later (after the peak T cell response had occurred).

The V end lost 5 bases, the J end lost 3 bases, and 14 bases lay between the germline ends. CDR1 MNHEY and CDR2 SVGEGT come from the germline V gene. The CDR3 is 14 amino acids. Profiling relied on immunoSEQ multiplex PCR, and the TCRdb table lists in-frame clones only, not all of them. Here the sample spans 130,000 to 150,000 clones, around 90% being singletons. On this clone: The antigen is unknown.

The chain has TRBV6-2 or TRBV6-3 and TRBJ2-7; D possibly corresponds to TRBD2 (7 bases). This sample comprised peripheral blood, obtained 28 days after the second dose of the MenACWY control vaccine. This sequence was found in an adult who received the MenACWY meningococcal vaccine as a control. In nucleotides, the CDR3 is TGTGCCAGCAGTAAGGGGGGGCGCGGCTACGAGCAGTACTTC. This sequence encodes CASSKGGRGYEQYF.